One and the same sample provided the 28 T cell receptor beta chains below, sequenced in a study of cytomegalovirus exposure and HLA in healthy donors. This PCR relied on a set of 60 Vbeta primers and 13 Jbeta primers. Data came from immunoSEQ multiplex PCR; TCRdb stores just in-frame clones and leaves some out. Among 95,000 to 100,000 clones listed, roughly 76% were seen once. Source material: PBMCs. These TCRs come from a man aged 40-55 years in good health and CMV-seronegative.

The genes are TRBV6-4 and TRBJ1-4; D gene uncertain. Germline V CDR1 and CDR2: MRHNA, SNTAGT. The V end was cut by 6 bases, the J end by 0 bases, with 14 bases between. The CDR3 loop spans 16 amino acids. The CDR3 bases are TGTGCCAGCAGCCCATACCCATCAGCAACTAATGAAAAACTGTTTTTT. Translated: CASSPYPSATNEKLFF.

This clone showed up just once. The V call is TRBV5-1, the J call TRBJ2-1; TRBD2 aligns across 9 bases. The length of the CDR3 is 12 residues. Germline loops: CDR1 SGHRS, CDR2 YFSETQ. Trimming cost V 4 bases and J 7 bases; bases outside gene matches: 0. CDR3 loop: CASSLAGNEQFF. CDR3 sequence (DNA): TGCGCCAGCAGCCTAGCGGGGAATGAGCAGTTCTTC.

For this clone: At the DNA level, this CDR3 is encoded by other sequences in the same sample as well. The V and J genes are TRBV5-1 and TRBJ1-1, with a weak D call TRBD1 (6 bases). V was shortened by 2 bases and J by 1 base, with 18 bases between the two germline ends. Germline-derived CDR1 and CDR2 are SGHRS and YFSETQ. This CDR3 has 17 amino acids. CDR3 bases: TGCGCCAGCAGCTTTGGGGGGGCGCGAGACGCGAACACTGAAGCTTTCTTT. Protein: CASSFGGARDANTEAFF.

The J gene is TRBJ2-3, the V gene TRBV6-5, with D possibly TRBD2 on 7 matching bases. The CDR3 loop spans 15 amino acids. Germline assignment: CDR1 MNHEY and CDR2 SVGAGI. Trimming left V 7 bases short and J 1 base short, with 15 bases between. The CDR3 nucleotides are TGTGCCAGCAACCAAGGGGGGGTGCGCACAGATACGCAGTATTTT. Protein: CASNQGGVRTDTQYF.

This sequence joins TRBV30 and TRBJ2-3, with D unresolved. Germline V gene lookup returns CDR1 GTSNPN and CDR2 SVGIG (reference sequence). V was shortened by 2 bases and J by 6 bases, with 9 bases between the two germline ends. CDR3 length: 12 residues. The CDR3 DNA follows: TGTGCCTGGAGTTTCCTCGGGGATACGCAGTATTTT. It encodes CAWSFLGDTQYF.

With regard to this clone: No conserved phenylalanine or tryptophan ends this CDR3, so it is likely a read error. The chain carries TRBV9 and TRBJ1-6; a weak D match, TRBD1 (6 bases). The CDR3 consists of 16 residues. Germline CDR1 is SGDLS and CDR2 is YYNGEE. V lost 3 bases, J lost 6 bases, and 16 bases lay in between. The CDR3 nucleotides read TGTGCCAGCAGCGCGTACAGGGAAGATCTTAATTCACCCCTCCACCTT. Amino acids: CASSAYREDLNSPLHL.

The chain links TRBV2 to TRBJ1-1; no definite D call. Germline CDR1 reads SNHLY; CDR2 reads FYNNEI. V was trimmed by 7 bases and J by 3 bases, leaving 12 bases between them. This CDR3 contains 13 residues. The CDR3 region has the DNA TGTGCCAGCATGGAGGACCGATACACTGAAGCTTTCTTT. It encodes CASMEDRYTEAFF.

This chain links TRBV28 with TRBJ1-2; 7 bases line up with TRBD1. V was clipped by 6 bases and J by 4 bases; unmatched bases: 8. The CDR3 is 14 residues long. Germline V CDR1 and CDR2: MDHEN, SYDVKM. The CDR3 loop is CASRRTGDIYGYTF. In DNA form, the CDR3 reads TGTGCCAGCAGACGAACAGGGGACATCTATGGCTACACCTTC.

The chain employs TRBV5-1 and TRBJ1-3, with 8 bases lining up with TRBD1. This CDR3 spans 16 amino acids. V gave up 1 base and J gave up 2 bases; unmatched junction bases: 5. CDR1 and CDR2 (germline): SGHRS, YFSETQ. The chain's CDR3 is CASSLSWTGPGNTIYF. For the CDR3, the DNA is TGCGCCAGCAGCTTGTCCTGGACAGGGCCTGGAAACACCATATATTTT. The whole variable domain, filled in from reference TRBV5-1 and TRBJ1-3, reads KAGVTQTPRYLIKTRGQQVTLSCSPISGHRSVSWYQQTPGQGLQFLFEYFSETQRNKGNFPGRFSGRQFSNSRSEMNVSTLELGDSALYLCASSLSWTGPGNTIYFGEGSWLTVV.

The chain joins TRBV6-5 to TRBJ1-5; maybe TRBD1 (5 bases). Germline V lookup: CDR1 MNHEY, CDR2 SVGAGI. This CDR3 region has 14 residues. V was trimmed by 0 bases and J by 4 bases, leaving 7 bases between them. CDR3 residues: CASSYSGQNQPQHF. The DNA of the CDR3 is TGTGCCAGCAGTTACTCGGGGCAAAATCAGCCCCAGCATTTT.

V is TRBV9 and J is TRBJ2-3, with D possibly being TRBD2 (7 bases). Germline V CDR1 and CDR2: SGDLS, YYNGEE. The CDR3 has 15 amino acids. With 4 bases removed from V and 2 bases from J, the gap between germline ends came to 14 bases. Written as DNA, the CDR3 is TGTGCCAGCAGCACCAGGGAGGGGGTCACAGATACGCAGTATTTT. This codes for CASSTREGVTDTQYF.

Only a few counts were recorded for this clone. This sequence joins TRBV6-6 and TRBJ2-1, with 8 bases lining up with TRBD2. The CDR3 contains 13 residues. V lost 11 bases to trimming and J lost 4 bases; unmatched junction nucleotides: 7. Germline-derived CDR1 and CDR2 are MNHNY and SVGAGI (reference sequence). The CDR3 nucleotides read TGTGCCGTTAGCGGGGAGGTATACAATGAGCAGTTCTTC. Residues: CAVSGEVYNEQFF.

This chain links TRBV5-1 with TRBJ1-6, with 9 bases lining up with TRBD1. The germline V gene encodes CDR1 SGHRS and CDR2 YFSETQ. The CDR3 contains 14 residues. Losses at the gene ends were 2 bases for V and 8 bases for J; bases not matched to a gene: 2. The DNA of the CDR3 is TGCGCCAGCAGCTTACAGGGGGCGGATTCACCCCTCCACTTT. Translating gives CASSLQGADSPLHF.

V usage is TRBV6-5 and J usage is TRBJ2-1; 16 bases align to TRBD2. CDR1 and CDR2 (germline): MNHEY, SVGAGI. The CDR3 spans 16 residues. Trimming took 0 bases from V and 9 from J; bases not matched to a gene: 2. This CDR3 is CASSYSGTSGGGEQFF. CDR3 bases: TGTGCCAGCAGTTACTCCGGGACTAGCGGGGGGGGTGAGCAGTTCTTC.

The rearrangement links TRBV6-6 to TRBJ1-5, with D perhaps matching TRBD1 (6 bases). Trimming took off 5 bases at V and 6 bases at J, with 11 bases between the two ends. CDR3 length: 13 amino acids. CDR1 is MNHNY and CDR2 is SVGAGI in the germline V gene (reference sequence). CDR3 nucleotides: TGTGCCAGCAGTCAGCCAGGGGTTCAGCCCCAGCATTTT. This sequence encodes CASSQPGVQPQHF.

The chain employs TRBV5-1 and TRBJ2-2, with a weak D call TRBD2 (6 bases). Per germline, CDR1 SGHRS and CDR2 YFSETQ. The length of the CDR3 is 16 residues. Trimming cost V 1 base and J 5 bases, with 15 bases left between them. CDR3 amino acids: CASSLTPPGVTGELFF. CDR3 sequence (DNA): TGCGCCAGCAGCTTGACACCACCGGGAGTAACCGGGGAGCTGTTTTTT.

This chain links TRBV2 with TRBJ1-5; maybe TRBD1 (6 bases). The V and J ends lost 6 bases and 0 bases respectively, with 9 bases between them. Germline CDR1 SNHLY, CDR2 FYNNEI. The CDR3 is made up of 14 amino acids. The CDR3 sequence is CASRQGSSNQPQHF. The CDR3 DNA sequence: TGTGCCAGCAGACAGGGATCTAGCAATCAGCCCCAGCATTTT.

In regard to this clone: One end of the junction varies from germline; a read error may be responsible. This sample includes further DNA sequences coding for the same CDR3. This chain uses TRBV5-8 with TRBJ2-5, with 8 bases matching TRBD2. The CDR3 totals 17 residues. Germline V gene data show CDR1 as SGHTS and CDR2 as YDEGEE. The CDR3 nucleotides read TGCGCCAGCAGCTTGGGGACTGGAGCGGGGGCCCAAGAGACCCAGTACTTC. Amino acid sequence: CASSLGTGAGAQETQYF. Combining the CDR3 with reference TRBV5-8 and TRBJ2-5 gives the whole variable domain EAGVTQSPTHLIKTRGQQATLRCSPISGHTSVYWYQQALGLGLQFLLWYDEGEERNRGNFPPRFSGRQFPNYSSELNVNALELEDSALYLCASSLGTGAGAQETQYFGPGTRLLVL.

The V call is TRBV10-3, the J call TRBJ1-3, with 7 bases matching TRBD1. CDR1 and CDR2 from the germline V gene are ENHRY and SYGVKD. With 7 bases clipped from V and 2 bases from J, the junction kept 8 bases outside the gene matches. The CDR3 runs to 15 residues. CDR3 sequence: CAIIPGGGPGNTIYF. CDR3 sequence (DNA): TGTGCCATCATCCCCGGAGGGGGCCCTGGAAACACCATATATTTT.

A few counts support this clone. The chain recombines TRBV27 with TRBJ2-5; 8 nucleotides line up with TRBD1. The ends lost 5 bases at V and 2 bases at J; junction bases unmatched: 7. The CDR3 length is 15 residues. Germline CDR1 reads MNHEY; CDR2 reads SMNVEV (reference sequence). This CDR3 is CASSTPTGGQETQYF. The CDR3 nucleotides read TGTGCCAGCAGTACCCCTACAGGGGGGCAAGAGACCCAGTACTTC.

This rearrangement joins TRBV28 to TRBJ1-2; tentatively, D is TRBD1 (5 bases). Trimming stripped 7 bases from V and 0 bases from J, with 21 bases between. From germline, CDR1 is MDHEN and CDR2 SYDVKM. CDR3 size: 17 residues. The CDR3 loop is CASIYQGGWGANYGYTF. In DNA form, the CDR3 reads TGTGCCAGCATCTACCAGGGAGGCTGGGGAGCTAACTATGGCTACACCTTC.

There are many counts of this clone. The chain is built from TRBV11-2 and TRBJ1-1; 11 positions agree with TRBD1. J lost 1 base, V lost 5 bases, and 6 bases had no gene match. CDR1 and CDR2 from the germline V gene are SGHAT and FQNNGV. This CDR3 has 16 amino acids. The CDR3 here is CASSQGQGATNTEAFF. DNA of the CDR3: TGTGCCAGCAGCCAAGGACAGGGGGCCACGAACACTGAAGCTTTCTTT.

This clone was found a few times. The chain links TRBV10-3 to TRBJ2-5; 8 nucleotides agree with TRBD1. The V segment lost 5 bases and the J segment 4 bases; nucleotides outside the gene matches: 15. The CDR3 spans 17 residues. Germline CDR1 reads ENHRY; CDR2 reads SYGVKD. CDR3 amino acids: CAISHLAGTGILETQYF. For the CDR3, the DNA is TGTGCCATCAGTCACCTTGCCGGGACAGGAATCCTAGAGACCCAGTACTTC.

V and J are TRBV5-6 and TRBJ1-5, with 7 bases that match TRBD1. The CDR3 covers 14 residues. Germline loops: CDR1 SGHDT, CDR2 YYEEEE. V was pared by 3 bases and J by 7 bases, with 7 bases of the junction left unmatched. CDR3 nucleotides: TGTGCCAGCAGCTCACAGGGGCGAGGACAGCCCCAGCATTTT. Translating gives CASSSQGRGQPQHF.

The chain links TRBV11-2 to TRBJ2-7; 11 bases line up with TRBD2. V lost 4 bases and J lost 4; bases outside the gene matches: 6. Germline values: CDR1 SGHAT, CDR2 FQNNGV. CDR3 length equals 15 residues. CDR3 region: CASSSAGLAGYEQYV. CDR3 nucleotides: TGTGCCAGCAGCTCTGCCGGACTAGCGGGTTACGAGCAGTACGTC.

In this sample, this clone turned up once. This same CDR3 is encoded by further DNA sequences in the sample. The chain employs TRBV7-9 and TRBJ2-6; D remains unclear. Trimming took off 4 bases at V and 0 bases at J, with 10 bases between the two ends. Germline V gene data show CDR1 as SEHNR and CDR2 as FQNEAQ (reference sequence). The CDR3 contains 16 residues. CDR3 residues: CASSSAEHSGANVLTF. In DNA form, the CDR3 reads TGTGCCAGCAGCTCAGCCGAACACTCTGGGGCCAACGTCCTGACTTTC.

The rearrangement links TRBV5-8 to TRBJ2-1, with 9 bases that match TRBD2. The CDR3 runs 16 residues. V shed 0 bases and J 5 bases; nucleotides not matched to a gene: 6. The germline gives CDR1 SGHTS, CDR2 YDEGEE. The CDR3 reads CASSLVAGGPDNEQFF. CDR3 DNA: TGTGCCAGCAGCTTGGTGGCGGGGGGGCCGGACAATGAGCAGTTCTTC.

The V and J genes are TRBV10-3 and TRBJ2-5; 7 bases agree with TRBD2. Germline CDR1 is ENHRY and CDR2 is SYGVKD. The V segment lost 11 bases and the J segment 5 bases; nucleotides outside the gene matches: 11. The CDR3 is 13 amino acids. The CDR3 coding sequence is TGTGCCGGCCAGAGCGGGGCAGAGGAGACCCAGTACTTC. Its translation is CAGQSGAEETQYF.